This T cell receptor beta chain was profiled in a study of T cell responses to AZD1222 COVID-19 vaccine. General study findings and limits: None of the repertoires were sampled until the peak T cell response had passed. Females outnumbered males among donors, who were mostly white British; clonal diversity was possibly underestimated.

Only in-frame clones appear in the TCRdb table, and some are missing; sequencing was by immunoSEQ multiplex PCR. In the table there are 100,000 to 140,000 clones, around nine tenths of which are singletons. Of note for this clone: As yet, its antigen is unknown.

Germline assignment: CDR1 SGHRS and CDR2 YFSETQ. V trimming: 3 bases; J trimming: 7 bases; junction bases outside the gene matches: 9. This CDR3 has 14 amino acids. The V gene is TRBV5-1, the J gene TRBJ1-1, with 7 bases that match TRBD1. The sequencing here drew on peripheral blood, taken on day 0 of AZD1222 vaccination. This sequence originates from an adult in good health. Written as DNA, the CDR3 is TGCGCCAGCAGCTCGCCTGGGACAGCGATTGAAGCTTTCTTT. Translating gives CASSSPGTAIEAFF. Variable domain in full (rest from reference TRBV5-1 and TRBJ1-1): KAGVTQTPRYLIKTRGQQVTLSCSPISGHRSVSWYQQTPGQGLQFLFEYFSETQRNKGNFPGRFSGRQFSNSRSEMNVSTLELGDSALYLCASSSPGTAIEAFFGQGTRLTVV.